This entry lists 20 T cell receptor beta chains sequenced from one sample in a study of blood T cells in healthy people across ages (dated by TCRdb to about 2015). Libraries were constructed by 5' RACE. Sequencing took place on an Illumina HiSeq 2500. A second about 7 to 11 cycle PCR used a sample-barcoded 5' primer and a J-beta primer mix. TCRdb passed the public sequencing reads through fastp at Q25 and MiXCR, retaining productive beta sequences. A single entry per CDR3 protein holds the most common genes and DNA from its merged rows. The sample has about 830,000 distinct CDR3 sequences on record, around 68% of them singletons. Of the sample, around 30% is held by the ten largest clones. What was sequenced was blood. The source is a man younger than 45 in good health.

The chain recombines TRBV6-5 with TRBJ2-5, with 7 bases identical to TRBD2. After removal of 0 bases from V and 1 base from J, the junction contained 5 bases not matched to a gene. The CDR3 is 16 amino acids. Germline values: CDR1 MNHEY, CDR2 SVGAGI. The CDR3: CASSYSRLAAQETQYF. The CDR3 DNA is TGTGCCAGCAGTTACTCGCGTCTAGCGGCCCAAGAGACCCAGTACTTC.

The chain joins TRBV15 to TRBJ1-5; tentatively, D is TRBD1 (5 bases). Trimming removed 4 bases from V and 2 bases from J, with 12 bases in between. Per the germline V gene, CDR1 is LNHNV and CDR2 is YYDKDF (reference sequence). The length of the CDR3 is 15 residues. CDR3 loop: CATSKRGDGNQPQHF. CDR3 DNA sequence: TGTGCCACCAGCAAGAGGGGTGACGGCAATCAGCCCCAGCATTTT.

J is TRBJ2-7 and V is TRBV28; TRBD1 matches at 8 bases. The CDR3 totals 17 residues. V lost 4 bases to trimming and J lost 2 bases; unmatched junction nucleotides: 13. Germline-derived CDR1 and CDR2 are MDHEN and SYDVKM. The CDR3 loop is CASSSTTDRAGPYEQYF. In DNA, the CDR3 is TGTGCCAGCAGTTCAACGACGGACAGGGCGGGACCCTACGAGCAGTACTTC.

The rearrangement uses TRBV20-1 and TRBJ1-2, with unresolved D. The V end was cut by 1 base, the J end by 7 bases, with 16 bases between. Germline CDR1 reads DFQATT; CDR2 reads SNEGSKA (reference sequence). The CDR3 totals 14 residues. The CDR3 bases are TGCAGTGCTAGAGTCAGTGTTTCGGGCCGTGGCTACACCTTC. It is translated as CSARVSVSGRGYTF.

The J gene is TRBJ2-7, the V gene TRBV18, with D perhaps matching TRBD1 or TRBD2 (5 bases each). The CDR3 has 14 residues. Germline V lookup: CDR1 KGHSH, CDR2 LQKENI. Trimming took 5 bases from V and 2 from J, leaving 13 bases between them. The CDR3 region is CASSIRDGTYEQYF. In DNA, the CDR3 is TGTGCCAGCTCAATACGGGACGGCACCTACGAGCAGTACTTC.

The gene calls are TRBV7-2 and TRBJ2-5; D call uncertain. TRBJ2-7 explains the end of the DNA better; the J call may be wrong. CDR1 is SGHTA and CDR2 is FQGNSA in the germline V gene. The CDR3 length is 12 residues. The CDR3 sequence is CASSHLGDEQYF. The DNA for the CDR3 is TGTGCCAGCAGCCATTTGGGTGACGAGCAGTACTTC.

The V gene is TRBV27, the J gene TRBJ2-5; TRBD2 is a possible D gene (6 bases). The CDR3 totals 16 residues. Germline-derived CDR1 and CDR2 are MNHEY and SMNVEV (reference sequence). Trimming left V 9 bases short and J 1 base short, with 21 bases between. The CDR3 DNA sequence: TGTGCCAGTAGTATTTCTCTGGCGGGGAGCCAAGAGACCCAGTACTTC. It yields the protein CASSISLAGSQETQYF.

This clonotype was seen only a few times. The V and J genes are TRBV12-3 or TRBV12-4 and TRBJ2-7, with 8 bases matching TRBD1. CDR3 length: 17 amino acids. Trimming removed 3 bases from V and 5 bases from J; junction bases left unmatched: 15. The CDR3 sequence: CASSFGRGRAQLHEQYF. The CDR3 nucleotides are TGTGCCAGCAGTTTTGGCAGGGGGCGAGCTCAACTCCACGAGCAGTACTTC.

The chain employs TRBV12-3 or TRBV12-4 and TRBJ1-5; perhaps TRBD1 as D (6 bases). The CDR3 has 15 amino acids. The ends were cut back, 3 bases at V and 4 bases at J, with 13 bases in the middle. CDR3 nucleotides: TGTGCCAGCAGTTTTGGCGGACAGATAAATCAGCCCCAGCATTTT. Translated: CASSFGGQINQPQHF.

The chain has TRBV20-1 and TRBJ2-3, with 8 bases fitting TRBD2. Germline CDR1 reads DFQATT; CDR2 reads SNEGSKA (reference sequence). Germline trimming cut 3 bases from V and 4 bases from J; bases unmatched to any gene: 3. This CDR3 is 13 amino acids long. The CDR3 here is CSARGLEADTQYF. The DNA of the CDR3 is TGCAGTGCTAGGGGACTAGAAGCAGATACGCAGTATTTT.

This clonotype has more than one count but fewer than ten. The V and J genes are TRBV7-2 and TRBJ2-5; 7 bases map to TRBD2. The V gene end was trimmed by 4 bases and the J gene end by 11 bases; junction bases not matched to a gene: 16. The germline gives CDR1 SGHTA, CDR2 FQGNSA. The CDR3 loop spans 15 amino acids. DNA for the CDR3: TGTGCCAGCAGCTCCGGACTAGTCTGGGTGGGGGAGCAGTACTTC. Protein product: CASSSGLVWVGEQYF.

The rearrangement joins TRBV11-3 to TRBJ2-3; 11 bases align to TRBD2. Germline values: CDR1 SGHNT, CDR2 YENEEA. Unmatched junction bases numbered 2, after V lost 1 base and J lost 2 bases. The CDR3 length is 16 residues. The CDR3 spells CASSLGTSGPTDTQYF. CDR3 sequence (DNA): TGTGCCAGCAGCTTAGGGACTAGCGGGCCCACAGATACGCAGTATTTT.

This clonotype has just a few counts. The genes are TRBV29-1 and TRBJ2-1; 9 bases align to TRBD1. This CDR3 is built from 13 residues. Germline V gene lookup returns CDR1 SQVTM and CDR2 ANQGSEA. J was trimmed by 11 bases and V by 3 bases; bases with no gene match: 8. This CDR3 reads CSVESDRGGKQFF. CDR3 DNA: TGCAGCGTTGAGTCGGACAGGGGAGGAAAGCAGTTCTTC.

The chain employs TRBV20-1 and TRBJ2-3; 11 bases align to TRBD1. Germline values: CDR1 DFQATT, CDR2 SNEGSKA (reference sequence). V was clipped by 6 bases and J by 8 bases; unmatched bases: 7. The CDR3 runs to 13 residues. The CDR3 protein is CSARDRGRVTQYF. The CDR3 bases are TGCAGTGCCCGGGACAGGGGGAGAGTTACGCAGTATTTT.

This clonotype was detected once. As DNA, the CDR3 is TGTGCCAGCAGCCAAGGGGGGGGAGACGAGCAGTACTTC. This gives the protein CASSQGGGDEQYF. The rearrangement joins TRBV4-2 to TRBJ2-7; 7 bases map to TRBD2. V lost 1 base, J lost 5 bases, and 2 bases stayed unmatched. The CDR3 has 13 residues. In germline, CDR1 is LGHNA, CDR2 YNFKEQ.

This clonotype was seen a single time. The chain uses TRBV7-9 and TRBJ2-7, with D unclear. Trimming took 5 bases from V and 1 from J, leaving 21 bases between them. The CDR3 totals 17 residues. The germline CDR1 and CDR2 sequences are SEHNR and FQNEAQ (reference sequence). The CDR3 nucleotides read TGTGCCAGCAGCCCTGCCCGAGCAGACATAGGGTCCTACGAGCAGTACTTC. Amino acids: CASSPARADIGSYEQYF.

This chain joins TRBV7-2 and TRBJ1-6; D is unclear. Trimming stripped 5 bases from V and 8 bases from J, with 16 bases between. This CDR3 is built from 15 residues. Germline V lookup: CDR1 SGHTA, CDR2 FQGNSA. The CDR3 loop is CASSPTLLGDSPLHF. CDR3 DNA sequence: TGTGCCAGCAGCCCTACTTTACTTGGGGATTCACCCCTCCACTTT.

In this sample, this clonotype turned up a few times. The V and J genes are TRBV7-3 and TRBJ2-1; tentative D call: TRBD1 (6 bases). V dropped 4 bases and J dropped 0 bases, with 10 bases sitting between them. CDR1 and CDR2 from the germline V gene are SGHTA and FQGTGA. The CDR3 contains 15 residues. The CDR3 DNA is TGTGCCAGCAGCTACCAGGGGAGCTCCTACAATGAGCAGTTCTTC. The encoded protein is CASSYQGSSYNEQFF.

This chain uses TRBV29-1 with TRBJ2-5; D unresolved. The ends were cut back, 3 bases at V and 0 bases at J, with 5 bases in the middle. Germline CDR1 reads SQVTM; CDR2 reads ANQGSEA. The CDR3 is 12 residues long. The CDR3 region is CSVDTNQETQYF. CDR3 in DNA: TGCAGCGTTGATACAAACCAAGAGACCCAGTACTTC. Full variable domain (remainder filled in from reference TRBV29-1 and TRBJ2-5): SAVISQKPSRDICQRGTSLTIQCQVDSQVTMMFWYRQQPGQSLTLIATANQGSEATYESGFVIDKFPISRPNLTFSTLTVSNMSPEDSSIYLCSVDTNQETQYFGPGTRLLVL.

The chain uses TRBV24-1 and TRBJ2-3; TRBD1 matches 11 bases. The J segment lost 4 bases and the V segment lost 8 bases, leaving 1 base of the junction unmatched. Germline CDR1 and CDR2: KGHDR and SFDVKD. The CDR3 has 13 amino acids. Here the CDR3 reads CATTDRGPDTQYF. As DNA, the CDR3 is TGTGCCACCACGGACAGGGGGCCAGATACGCAGTATTTT.